The clone carrying this T cell receptor beta chain was seen ten or more times. A read error may produce the germline difference seen at one junction end. This CDR3 is built from 13 residues. Germline V gene data show CDR1 as SSHAT and CDR2 as FNYEAQ (reference sequence). From the reads, TCRdb called clonotypes with MiXCR, one entry per CDR3 protein. The sample lists 680,000 or so distinct CDR3 sequences; 35% to 45% were seen once. The data stem from a study of T cell repertoires in cytomegalovirus infection. The J gene is TRBJ2-3, the V gene TRBV7-7; D is tentatively TRBD1 or TRBD2 (5 bases each). The sequence came from a human donor in good health (CMV status not recorded). Some clones in this sample may be carry-over from other donors' samples. The sequencing sample was made of PBMCs. The CDR3: CASSHGTTDTQYF. The CDR3, as DNA: TGTGCTAGCAGCCACGGGACCACAGATACGCAGTATTTT.